The present entry profiles one T cell receptor (beta chain) with its context. The V gene's germline CDR1 is MNHEY and CDR2 SMNVEV (reference sequence). V dropped 4 bases and J dropped 8; count of bases not matched to a gene: 7. The CDR3 spans 13 residues. The record originates from a study of cytomegalovirus exposure and HLA in healthy donors. The PCR had 60 Vbeta and 13 Jbeta primers. TCRdb's table, derived via immunoSEQ multiplex PCR, lists solely in-frame clones and lacks some. The listing records about 120,000 clones. Regarding donors, all were healthy bone marrow donors. The sequenced sample was PBMCs. The source is a young man in good health and CMV-seronegative. The gene calls are TRBV27 and TRBJ1-2; 7 bases match TRBD1. The CDR3 loop reads CASSYRTGRGYTF. The CDR3 DNA follows: TGTGCCAGCAGTTACCGGACAGGTCGGGGCTACACCTTC.